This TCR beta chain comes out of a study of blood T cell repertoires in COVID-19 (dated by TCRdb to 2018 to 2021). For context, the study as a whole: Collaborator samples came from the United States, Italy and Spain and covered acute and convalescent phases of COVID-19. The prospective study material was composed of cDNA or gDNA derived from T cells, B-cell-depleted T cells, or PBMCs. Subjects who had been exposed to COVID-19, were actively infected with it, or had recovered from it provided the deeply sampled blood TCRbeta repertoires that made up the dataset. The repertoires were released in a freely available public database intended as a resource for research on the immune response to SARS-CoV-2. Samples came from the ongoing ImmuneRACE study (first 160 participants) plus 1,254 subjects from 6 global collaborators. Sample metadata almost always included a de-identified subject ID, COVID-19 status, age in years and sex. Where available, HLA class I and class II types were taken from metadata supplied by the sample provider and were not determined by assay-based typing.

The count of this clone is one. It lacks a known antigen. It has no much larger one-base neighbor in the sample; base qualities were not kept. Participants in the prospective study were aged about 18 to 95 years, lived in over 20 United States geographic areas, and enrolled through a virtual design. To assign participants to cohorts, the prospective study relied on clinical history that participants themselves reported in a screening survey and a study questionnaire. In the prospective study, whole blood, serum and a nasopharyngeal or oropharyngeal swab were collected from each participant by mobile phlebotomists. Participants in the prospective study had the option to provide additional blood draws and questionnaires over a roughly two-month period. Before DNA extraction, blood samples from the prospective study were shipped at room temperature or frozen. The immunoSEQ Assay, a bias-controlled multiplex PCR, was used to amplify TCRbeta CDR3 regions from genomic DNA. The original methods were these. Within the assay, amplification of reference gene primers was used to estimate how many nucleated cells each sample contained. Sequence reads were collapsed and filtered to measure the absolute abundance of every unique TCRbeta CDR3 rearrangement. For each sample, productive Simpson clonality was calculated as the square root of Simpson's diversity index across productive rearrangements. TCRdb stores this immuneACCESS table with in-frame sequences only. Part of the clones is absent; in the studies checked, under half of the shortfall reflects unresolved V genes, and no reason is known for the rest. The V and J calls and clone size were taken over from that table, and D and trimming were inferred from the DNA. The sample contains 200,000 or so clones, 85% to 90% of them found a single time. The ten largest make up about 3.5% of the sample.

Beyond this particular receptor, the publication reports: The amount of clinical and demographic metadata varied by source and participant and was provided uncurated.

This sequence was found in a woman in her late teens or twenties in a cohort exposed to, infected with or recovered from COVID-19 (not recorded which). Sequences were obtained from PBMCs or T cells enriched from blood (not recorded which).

The CDR3 protein is CASSPGTSGDLEQFF. The bases read TGCGCCAGCAGCCCCGGGACTAGCGGAGACCTTGAGCAGTTCTTC. This sequence uses TRBV4-1 and TRBJ2-1, with 11 junctional bases fitting TRBD2. Unmatched junction bases come to 8, with V trimmed by 4 bases and J by 9 bases. Based on the germline V gene, the CDR1 and CDR2 sequences are MGHRA and YSYEKL. From the cysteine up to the phenylalanine, the CDR3 has a length of 15 residues. This entry keeps only the CDR3 DNA: 45 bases, framed from base 1.